This paragraph covers one T cell receptor (beta chain) sequence. Its antigen remains unidentified. Patient tissue came from resections in Japan or China, 2014–2017. Nucleic acids came from premalignant or tumor cells enriched by macro-dissection. The source of the sample is a study of immune evolution from preneoplasia to lung adenocarcinoma. For the study at large: HLA loss of heterozygosity: 7% AIS, about 15% MIA, approximately 31% ADC, none AAH.

Study-wide points: Clonality was highest in normal lung, lower in later-stage lesions apparently.

The method was immunoSEQ multiplex PCR; TCRdb's version includes in-frame clones alone and lacks a portion of them. Found here are 5,000 to 6,000 clones, around 88% of them singletons; the top ten hold around 3.4%. V trimming: 10 bases; J trimming: 1 base; junction bases outside the gene matches: 2. The germline V gene has CDR1 SGHTA and CDR2 FQGNSA. The CDR3 contains 12 residues. The source of this sequence is a person aged 50-69 years with lung adenocarcinoma. V gene TRBV7-2 combines with J gene TRBJ2-7, with 9 bases lining up with TRBD2. The sample comprised FFPE invasive lung adenocarcinoma tissue. The CDR3 DNA is TGTGCCACCGGACTAGCGTCCTACGAGCAGTACTTC. This codes for CATGLASYEQYF.